The subject of this entry is one T cell receptor beta chain. Its specificity is not known. The data were taken from a study of T cells in localized non-small cell lung cancer. Overall study findings and caveats: A median of approximately 54 clones ranked among the top 100 in tumor appeared in adjacent lung. Only one tumor region was sequenced, so heterogeneity remains possible. Elevated blood T cell density was associated with longer overall survival.

Sequencing was performed with immunoSEQ multiplex PCR; in TCRdb, only in-frame clones are kept and a portion is missing. The sample comprises about 33,000 clones, roughly 90% of which are singletons, and around 4.3% rests with the top ten. Trimming removed 7 bases from V and 7 bases from J; junction bases left unmatched: 5. The CDR3 is 14 residues long. CDR1 and CDR2 from the germline V gene are MNHNS and SASEGT. The sequence derives from a man aged 35 to 70 with stage I lung adenocarcinoma. J is TRBJ2-1 and V is TRBV6-1; 12 bases are a match to TRBD2. Sequenced material: peripheral blood, taken before any cancer treatment. This CDR3 is CASKLAGGLNEQFF. The CDR3 DNA follows: TGTGCCAGCAAACTAGCGGGGGGCCTTAATGAGCAGTTCTTC.